This T cell receptor beta chain was captured by sequencing in a study of T cell responses to AZD1222 COVID-19 vaccine. The germline gives CDR1 SGHRS, CDR2 YFSETQ. Trimming cost V 2 bases and J 5 bases; bases outside gene matches: 12. CDR3 length: 16 amino acids. Sequencing used immunoSEQ multiplex PCR; TCRdb keeps in-frame clones, though not all of them. The data hold approximately 160,000 clones, with 87% observed a single time. This clone has a single count. The chain links TRBV5-1 to TRBJ1-1, with 7 bases fitting TRBD1. The sequence was collected from an adult in good health. Material: peripheral blood, obtained on day 0 of AZD1222 vaccination. The CDR3 here is CASSFHPGTDITEAFF. The CDR3 DNA sequence: TGCGCCAGCAGCTTTCACCCCGGGACAGACATAACTGAAGCTTTCTTT. The whole variable domain, remainder taken from reference TRBV5-1 and TRBJ1-1, is KAGVTQTPRYLIKTRGQQVTLSCSPISGHRSVSWYQQTPGQGLQFLFEYFSETQRNKGNFPGRFSGRQFSNSRSEMNVSTLELGDSALYLCASSFHPGTDITEAFFGQGTRLTVV.